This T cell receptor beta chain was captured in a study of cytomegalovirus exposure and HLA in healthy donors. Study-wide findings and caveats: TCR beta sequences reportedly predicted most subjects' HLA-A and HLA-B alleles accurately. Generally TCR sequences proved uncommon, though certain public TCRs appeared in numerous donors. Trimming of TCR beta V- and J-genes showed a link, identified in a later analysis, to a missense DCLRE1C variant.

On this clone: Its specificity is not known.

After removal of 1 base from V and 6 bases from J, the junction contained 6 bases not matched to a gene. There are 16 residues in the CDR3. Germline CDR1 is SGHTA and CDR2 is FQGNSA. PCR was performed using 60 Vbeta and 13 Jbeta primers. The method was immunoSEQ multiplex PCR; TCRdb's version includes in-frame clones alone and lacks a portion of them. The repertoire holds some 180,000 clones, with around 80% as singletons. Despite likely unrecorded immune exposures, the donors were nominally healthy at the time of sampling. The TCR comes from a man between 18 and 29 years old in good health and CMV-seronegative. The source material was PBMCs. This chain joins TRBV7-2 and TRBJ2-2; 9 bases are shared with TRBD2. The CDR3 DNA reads TGTGCCAGCAGCTTAGTTGGGAGCGGGAGGTCCGGGGAGCTGTTTTTT. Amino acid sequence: CASSLVGSGRSGELFF.